This TCR beta chain was found in a study of a mutant IDH1 vaccine in newly diagnosed glioma. Background on the study: Patients underwent eight vaccinations, which took place in weeks 1, 3, 5, 7, 11, 15, 19 and 23. Treated individuals were around 60% male and approximately 38% female, averaging 40.4 years of age.

With respect to this clone: Its target is not known. A read error may account for a junction end that differs from germline.

Time point described: week 23, last vaccination. Alongside topical imiquimod, each dose of vaccine comprised 300 ug of mutant IDH1 20-mer peptide. Donors had new WHO grade 3 or 4 IDH1-mutant, ATRX-lost astrocytomas. The repertoire was sequenced with immunoSEQ multiplex PCR; TCRdb's copy has only in-frame clones and lacks some. Among approximately 45,000 clones listed, around 90% were seen once. The CDR3 runs to 14 residues. Source: PBMCs, taken from a glioma patient whose treatment included an IDH1 peptide vaccine. V is TRBV23-1 and J is TRBJ1-6; 8 nucleotides line up with TRBD1. TRBV23-1 is treated as an ORF (open reading frame) with a function not yet certain. This clonotype originated in a man aged 50 or older with glioma. The CDR3 DNA follows: TGCGCCTGCAGGGGGCGCTCCTATAATTCACCCCTCCACTTT. Its translation: CACRGRSYNSPLHF.